This T cell receptor (beta chain) was sequenced for a study of CD8 T cells in ankylosing spondylitis (TCRdb year 2017). About the investigation overall: The study set out to find disease-linked TCR variants by profiling T cell receptor beta repertoires in ankylosing spondylitis patients and healthy donors. The whole study cohort included roughly 110 healthy donors and 25 ankylosing spondylitis patients. Peripheral blood samples were taken, and synovial fluid was additionally collected from ankylosing spondylitis patients. Points the paper makes about the study in general: A TCR beta motif made up of eight or nine highly homologous amino acid variants appeared to be characteristic of blood from ankylosing spondylitis patients. According to the report, matched synovial fluid samples from ankylosing spondylitis patients were significantly enriched for the disease-linked clones. A CD8+ phenotype was shown by the disease-linked clones, which were found at relatively low frequencies in peripheral blood. Some motif variants were previously reported in synovial fluid and blood of reactive arthritis patients, suggesting common disease-initiation mechanisms.

The sample was run on an Illumina HiSeq 2500. Quantitative 5'-RACE with molecular barcodes was the method used to prepare the TCR beta libraries. As for how the authors treated the data: To identify disease-linked TCR variants, a new computational method was used, one built on a probabilistic model of VDJ rearrangement. TCRdb reworked the public reads: Q25 trimming with fastp, MiXCR clone assembly, productive beta chains retained. A single entry per CDR3 protein holds the most common genes and DNA from its merged rows. None of the V and J calls come from the authors' own analysis; TCRdb made them. The sample table contains around 180,000 distinct CDR3 sequences; only one count was recorded for around 13% of them. The ten most abundant clones make up 8% to 13% of the sample. From the germline V gene, CDR1 is KGHDR and CDR2 is SFDVKD. Inclusive of the bounding cysteine and phenylalanine, the CDR3 is 14 residues long. Kept here is only the CDR3 DNA, which spans 42 bases and is read in frame from base 1. The trim is 6 bases for V and 4 bases for J, with a gap of 12 bases between the germline ends.

The table lists this clonotype with a few counts. The clone's antigen remains unknown. It has no much larger one-base neighbor in the sample; base qualities were not kept. The rearranged segments are TRBV24-1 and TRBJ1-5; no confident D gene assignment can be made. The material sequenced was blood, either unsorted or a sorted T cell fraction (not recorded which). This receptor was taken from a female donor with ankylosing spondylitis or in good health (not recorded which). The CDR3 here reads CATSQGRGNQPQHF. The nucleotide sequence is given as TGTGCCACCAGTCAAGGACGGGGAAATCAGCCCCAGCATTTT.